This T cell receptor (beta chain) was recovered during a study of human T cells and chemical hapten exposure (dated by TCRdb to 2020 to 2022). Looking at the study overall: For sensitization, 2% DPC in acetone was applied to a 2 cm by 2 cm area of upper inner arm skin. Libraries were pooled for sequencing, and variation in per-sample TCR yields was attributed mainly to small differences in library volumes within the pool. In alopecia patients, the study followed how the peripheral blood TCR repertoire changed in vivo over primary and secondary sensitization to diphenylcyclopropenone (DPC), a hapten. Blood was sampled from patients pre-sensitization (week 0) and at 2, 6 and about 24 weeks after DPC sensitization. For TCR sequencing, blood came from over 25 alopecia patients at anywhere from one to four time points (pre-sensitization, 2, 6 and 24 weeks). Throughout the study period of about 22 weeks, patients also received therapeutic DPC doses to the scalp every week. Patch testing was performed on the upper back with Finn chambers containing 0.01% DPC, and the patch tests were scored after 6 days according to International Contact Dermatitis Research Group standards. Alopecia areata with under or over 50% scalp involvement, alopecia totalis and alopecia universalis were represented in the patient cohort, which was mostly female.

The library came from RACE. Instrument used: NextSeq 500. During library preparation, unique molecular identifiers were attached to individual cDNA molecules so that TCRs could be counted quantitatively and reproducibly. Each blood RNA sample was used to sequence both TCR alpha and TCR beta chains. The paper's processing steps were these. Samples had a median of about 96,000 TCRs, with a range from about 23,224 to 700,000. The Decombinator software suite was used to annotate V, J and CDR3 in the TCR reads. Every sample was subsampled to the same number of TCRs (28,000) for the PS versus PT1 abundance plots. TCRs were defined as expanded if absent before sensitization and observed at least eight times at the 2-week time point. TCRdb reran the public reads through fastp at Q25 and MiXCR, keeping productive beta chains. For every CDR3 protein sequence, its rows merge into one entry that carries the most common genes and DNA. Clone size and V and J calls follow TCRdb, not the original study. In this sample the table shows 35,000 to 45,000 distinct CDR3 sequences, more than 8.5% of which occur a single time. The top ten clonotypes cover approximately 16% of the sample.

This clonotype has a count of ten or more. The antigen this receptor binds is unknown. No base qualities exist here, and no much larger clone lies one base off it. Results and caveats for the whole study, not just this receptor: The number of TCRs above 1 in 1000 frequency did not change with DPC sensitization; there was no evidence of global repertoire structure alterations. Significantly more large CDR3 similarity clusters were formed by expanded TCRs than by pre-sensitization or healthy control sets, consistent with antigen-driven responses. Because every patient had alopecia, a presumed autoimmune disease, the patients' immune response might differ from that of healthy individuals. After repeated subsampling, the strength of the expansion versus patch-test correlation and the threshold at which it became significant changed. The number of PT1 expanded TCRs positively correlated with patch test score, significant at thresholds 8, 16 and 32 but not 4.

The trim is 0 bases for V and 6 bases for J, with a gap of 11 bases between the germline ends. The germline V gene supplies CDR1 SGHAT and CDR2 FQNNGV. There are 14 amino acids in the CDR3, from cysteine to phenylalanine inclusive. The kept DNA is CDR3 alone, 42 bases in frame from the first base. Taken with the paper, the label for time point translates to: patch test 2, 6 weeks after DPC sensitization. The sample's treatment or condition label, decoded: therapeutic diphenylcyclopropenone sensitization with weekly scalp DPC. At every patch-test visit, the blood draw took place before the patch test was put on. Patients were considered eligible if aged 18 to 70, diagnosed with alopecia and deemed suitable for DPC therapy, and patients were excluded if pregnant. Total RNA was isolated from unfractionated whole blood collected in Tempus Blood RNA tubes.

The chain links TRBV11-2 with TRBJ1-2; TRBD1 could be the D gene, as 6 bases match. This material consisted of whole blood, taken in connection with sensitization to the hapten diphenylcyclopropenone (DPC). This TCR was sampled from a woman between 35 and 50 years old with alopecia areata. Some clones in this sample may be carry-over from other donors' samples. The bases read TGTGCCAGCAGCTTAGATCGCAGGGGAGATGGCTACACCTTC. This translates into CASSLDRRGDGYTF.